Described below is a single T cell receptor (beta chain) sequence and its context. These data originate in a study of blood T cell repertoires in COVID-19. Study summary: The samples span acute and convalescent COVID-19 from the United States, Italy and Spain.

CDR3 size: 15 residues. Germline-derived CDR1 and CDR2 are SNHLY and FYNNEI. Trimming shortened V by 0 bases and J by 9 bases, and 12 bases separated the two germline ends. Cohort placement rested on clinical history that participants reported themselves. Authors' analysis steps: Reference gene primer amplification gave estimated nucleated cell counts. Sequencing was performed with immunoSEQ multiplex PCR; in TCRdb, only in-frame clones are kept and a portion is missing. The V and J calls and clone size were taken over from that table, and D and trimming were inferred from the DNA. The sample yields about 220,000 clones, 80% to 90% seen once.

J is TRBJ1-6 and V is TRBV2; D ambiguous. This TCR came from a woman under 30 in a cohort exposed to, infected with or recovered from COVID-19 (not recorded which). Material for sequencing was PBMCs or T cells enriched from blood (not recorded which). CDR3 protein: CASSEAEGLSSPLHF. The CDR3, as DNA: TGTGCCAGCAGTGAAGCAGAGGGCTTGAGTTCACCCCTCCACTTT.